Presented here are 15 T cell receptor beta chains from one specimen sequenced in a study of beta chain features in type 1 diabetes. For these TCRs, the target antigens are not known. Study-level points and caveats: The study found moderately but significantly shorter TCRB CDR3s in all four CD4+ subsets of Type 1 diabetes patients.

What was sequenced were expressed TCRB transcripts, since all of the isolated RNA had been reverse transcribed. The assay was immunoSEQ multiplex PCR, and TCRdb's table has in-frame clones only and misses some. Among 300,000 or so clones listed, approximately 15% were seen once. Sequencing was carried out using naive CD4+ T cells from blood. The origin of the receptors is a woman aged 18-30 years with type 1 diabetes.

The chain combines TRBV5-5 with TRBJ2-1, with D hard to call. This CDR3 comprises 16 residues. Looked up from germline, CDR1 is SGHKS and CDR2 is YYEKEE (reference sequence). Trimming left V 0 bases short and J 8 bases short, with 18 bases between. The CDR3 protein is CASSLAPQGVADEQFF. CDR3 sequence (DNA): TGTGCCAGCAGCTTGGCTCCACAAGGAGTGGCGGATGAGCAGTTCTTC.

This clone turned up a few times. The rearrangement uses TRBV7-2 and TRBJ1-1, with 7 bases fitting TRBD1. The CDR3 spans 15 residues. CDR1 is SGHTA and CDR2 is FQGNSA in the germline V gene. With V trimmed by 5 bases and J by 1 base, 7 bases remained unmatched. The CDR3 DNA is TGTGCCAGCAGCAAAGGAGGGACAGCGAACACTGAAGCTTTCTTT. Protein: CASSKGGTANTEAFF. Full variable domain (rest looked up from reference TRBV7-2 and TRBJ1-1): GAGVSQSPSNKVTEKGKDVELRCDPISGHTALYWYRQSLGQGLEFLIYFQGNSAPDKSGLPSDRFSAERTGGSVSTLTIQRTQQEDSAVYLCASSKGGTANTEAFFGQGTRLTVV.

The chain joins TRBV5-1 to TRBJ1-4; tentative D call: TRBD1 (5 bases). The CDR3 is made up of 16 amino acids. The V gene's germline CDR1 is SGHRS and CDR2 YFSETQ. V shed 0 bases and J shed 0 bases, with 9 bases lying between them. The CDR3 loop is CASSLAGGATNEKLFF. The CDR3 DNA reads TGCGCCAGCAGCTTGGCCGGGGGAGCAACTAATGAAAAACTGTTTTTT.

The chain combines TRBV13 with TRBJ1-1; D is perhaps TRBD1 (5 bases). This CDR3 has 14 amino acids. Germline-derived CDR1 and CDR2 are PRHDT and FYEKMQ (reference sequence). Trimming removed 4 bases from V and 4 bases from J, with 13 bases in between. CDR3: CASSWAERGTEAFF. The CDR3 nucleotides are TGTGCCAGCAGCTGGGCTGAAAGGGGCACTGAAGCTTTCTTT.

This clone was seen a handful of times. The V gene is TRBV5-1, the J gene TRBJ2-4, with 9 positions matching TRBD1. This CDR3 spans 19 amino acids. V shed 4 bases, J shed 1 base, and the junction held 15 bases outside the gene matches. Germline CDR1 reads SGHRS; CDR2 reads YFSETQ. In DNA form, the CDR3 reads TGCGCCAGCAGCCCGGCCGGGACAGGGCTTTCCAAGGCCAAAAACATTCAGTACTTC. It encodes CASSPAGTGLSKAKNIQYF.

This clone was seen only a few times. The chain carries TRBV29-1 and TRBJ1-2; 7 bases line up with TRBD1. V shed 3 bases and J 7 bases; nucleotides not matched to a gene: 17. Germline loops: CDR1 SQVTM, CDR2 ANQGSEA. The CDR3 is 16 amino acids. The CDR3 nucleotides read TGCAGCGTTGAGGGGAAGGACAGGTCGAGAAGGGGTGGCTACACCTTC. It codes for CSVEGKDRSRRGGYTF.

There are a few counts of this clone. This chain uses TRBV28 with TRBJ1-5; 8 positions match TRBD1. The CDR3 extends over 16 amino acids. CDR1 is MDHEN, CDR2 SYDVKM, per germline. The V and J ends lost 4 bases and 2 bases, in that order; junction bases with no gene match: 7. The CDR3 spells CASSSAGQGGNQPQHF. The DNA for the CDR3 is TGTGCCAGCAGTTCCGCAGGACAGGGCGGCAATCAGCCCCAGCATTTT.

This clone was detected only a few times. The DNA for the CDR3 is TGTGCCAGCAGCGGATCCGGGACTAGCTCAATCAATGAGCAGTTCTTC. Amino acid sequence: CASSGSGTSSINEQFF. The chain combines TRBV5-4 with TRBJ2-1; 9 nucleotides line up with TRBD2. The J segment lost 6 bases and the V segment lost 4 bases, leaving 11 bases of the junction unmatched. The CDR3 contains 16 residues. Germline V CDR1 and CDR2: SGHNT, YYREEE (reference sequence).

The chain combines TRBV18 with TRBJ1-2; 7 nucleotides align to TRBD1. Germline CDR1 reads KGHSH; CDR2 reads LQKENI. CDR3 size: 13 residues. Trimming cost V 6 bases and J 8 bases; bases outside gene matches: 9. For the CDR3, the DNA is TGTGCCAGCTCGTACGACAGGGCTTGGGGCTACACCTTC. Its translation: CASSYDRAWGYTF.

This clone was observed a handful of times. The chain combines TRBV6-6 with TRBJ2-7, with 7 bases matching TRBD1. After removal of 2 bases from V and 10 bases from J, the junction contained 5 bases not matched to a gene. This CDR3 has 12 amino acids. CDR1 is MNHNY and CDR2 is SVGAGI in the germline V gene (reference sequence). The CDR3 is CASSYAGTDQYF. CDR3 bases: TGTGCCAGCAGTTACGCCGGGACAGACCAGTACTTC.

CDR3 nucleotide sequence: TGTGCCTGGAGTGTGCGAGTGTCCGGGGAGCTGTTTTTT. Translating gives CAWSVRVSGELFF. The chain combines TRBV30 with TRBJ2-2; D unresolved. This CDR3 has 13 amino acids. V lost 0 bases and J 6 bases, leaving 8 bases between the germline ends. CDR1 GTSNPN and CDR2 SVGIG come from the germline V gene (reference sequence).

The J gene is TRBJ2-7, the V gene TRBV28; 10 bases agree with TRBD1. V trimming: 4 bases; J trimming: 6 bases; junction bases outside the gene matches: 3. The germline V gene encodes CDR1 MDHEN and CDR2 SYDVKM. The CDR3 runs 13 residues. The CDR3 sequence is CASSWDRGSEQYF. The CDR3 DNA follows: TGTGCCAGCAGTTGGGACAGGGGTAGCGAGCAGTACTTC.

Here the CDR3 DNA reads TGTGCCAGCAGCACAGGGACAGGGGTTCAGCCCCAGCATTTT. Its translation: CASSTGTGVQPQHF. V and J are TRBV7-9 and TRBJ1-5; the match to TRBD1 covers 10 bases. The CDR3 is made up of 14 amino acids. J gave up 6 bases and V 5 bases, and 4 bases lay outside the gene matches. The germline gives CDR1 SEHNR, CDR2 FQNEAQ (reference sequence).

The J gene is TRBJ1-2, the V gene TRBV5-8; D uncertain. This CDR3 spans 13 amino acids. The germline V and J ends were trimmed by 2 bases and 4 bases, with 9 bases remaining between them. CDR1 and CDR2 (germline): SGHTS, YDEGEE. The CDR3 bases are TGTGCCAGCAGCTTAAAATCCTCCTATGGCTACACCTTC. Amino acids: CASSLKSSYGYTF.

The chain combines TRBV7-9 with TRBJ2-1, with 8 bases that match TRBD2. CDR1 and CDR2 (germline): SEHNR, FQNEAQ (reference sequence). After removal of 3 bases from V and 6 bases from J, the junction contained 7 bases not matched to a gene. The CDR3 runs 15 residues. CDR3 residues: CASSLGLAGLNEQFF. Written as DNA, the CDR3 is TGTGCCAGCAGCTTGGGTCTAGCGGGTCTCAATGAGCAGTTCTTC.